Following are 5 T cell receptor beta chains from one sample sequenced in a study of CD8 T cells in ankylosing spondylitis (dated by TCRdb to about 2017). Libraries were prepared through 5' RACE. TCRdb lists the instrument as Illumina HiSeq 2500. TCRdb applied fastp at Q25 and MiXCR to the public reads, then kept only in-frame beta chains. Rows merge per CDR3 protein into single entries with the most common DNA and genes. In this sample the table shows about 400,000 distinct CDR3 sequences, approximately 20% of which occur a single time. The ten largest account for over 10% of the sample. Sequenced: blood, either unsorted or a sorted T cell fraction (not recorded which). The receptors here all came from a male donor with ankylosing spondylitis or in good health (not recorded which).

The V call is TRBV30, the J call TRBJ2-1, with a weak D call TRBD2 (5 bases). Germline CDR1 and CDR2: GTSNPN and SVGIG (reference sequence). The CDR3 sequence is 15 residues long. V lost 3 bases, J lost 3 bases, and 15 bases lay in between. The CDR3 region is CAWSEGRGFYNEQFF. The CDR3 region has the DNA TGTGCCTGGAGCGAGGGAAGAGGATTCTACAATGAGCAGTTCTTC.

This clonotype was counted a few times. The chain joins TRBV28 to TRBJ1-3; D unresolved. Per germline, CDR1 MDHEN and CDR2 SYDVKM. V was trimmed by 3 bases and J by 3 bases, leaving 9 bases between them. There are 14 residues in the CDR3. CDR3 sequence reads: CASSFFGFGNTIYF. The CDR3 DNA reads TGTGCCAGCAGTTTCTTTGGATTTGGAAACACCATATATTTT.

V gene TRBV7-6 combines with J gene TRBJ2-1; TRBD1 is a possible D gene (6 bases). Germline-derived CDR1 and CDR2 are SGHVS and FNYEAQ. Trimming removed 0 bases from V and 7 bases from J, with 13 bases in between. CDR3 length: 15 amino acids. Here the CDR3 reads CASSLAGALANEQFF. CDR3 sequence (DNA): TGTGCCAGCAGCTTAGCGGGGGCCTTAGCAAATGAGCAGTTCTTC.

This clonotype was detected a few times. The rearrangement joins TRBV27 to TRBJ2-5; perhaps D is TRBD1 or TRBD2 (5 bases each). Trimming pared 0 bases from V and 7 bases from J, leaving 12 bases between. This CDR3 comprises 14 residues. The V gene's germline CDR1 is MNHEY and CDR2 SMNVEV (reference sequence). CDR3 bases: TGTGCCAGCAGTTTATCTTGGGGGTTGGGGACCCAGTACTTC. Translating gives CASSLSWGLGTQYF.

This clonotype has just a few counts. The chain links TRBV28 to TRBJ2-2; D ambiguous. V was pared by 8 bases and J by 5 bases, with 9 bases between. Germline assignment: CDR1 MDHEN and CDR2 SYDVKM. The length of the CDR3 is 12 residues. CDR3 sequence reads: CASHGETGELFF. CDR3 nucleotide sequence: TGTGCCAGCCACGGTGAGACCGGGGAGCTGTTTTTT.